A selection of T cell receptor beta chains follows, all from one sample in a study of breast tumors, draining lymph nodes, adjacent tissues. TCRdb reanalysed the multiplex PCR reads using MiXCR and keeps one entry per CDR3 protein. The repertoire holds about 270,000 distinct CDR3 sequences, with about 30% as singletons. Sequencing was carried out using axillary lymph node tissue. All receptors come from a female donor with breast cancer. Some clones in this sample may be carry-over from other donors' samples. CDR3s include the opening cysteine and the closing phenylalanine or tryptophan. The order of the fields is D gene, clone size, J gene, V gene, CDR3 protein, CDR3 DNA. A D gene is named only where the DNA matches it firmly. The size entry is marked missing in some rows and otherwise reads once, few, many or a size class.

D: -; size: many; J: TRBJ2-7; V: TRBV4-2; CDR3: CASSHTAAGSYEQYF; DNA: TGTGCCAGCAGTCATACCGCGGCGGGATCCTACGAGCAGTACTTC
D: TRBD1; size: many; J: TRBJ2-3; V: TRBV11-3; CDR3: CASSKRQGSIDTQYF; DNA: TGTGCCAGCAGCAAACGACAGGGGTCGATAGATACGCAGTATTTT
D: -; size: many; J: TRBJ2-2; V: TRBV6-5; CDR3: CASSYSGSTTNTGELFF; DNA: TGTGCCAGCAGTTACTCTGGGAGCACTACGAACACCGGGGAGCTGTTTTTT
D: TRBD1; size: -; J: TRBJ2-1; V: TRBV6-5; CDR3: CASSHPGQGNGEQFF; DNA: TGTGCCAGCAGTCACCCGGGACAGGGCAATGGGGAGCAGTTCTTC
D: -; size: many; J: TRBJ2-7; V: TRBV10-3; CDR3: CAISSFSYEQYF; DNA: TGTGCCATCAGTAGCTTCTCCTACGAGCAGTACTTC
D: -; size: -; J: TRBJ2-1; V: TRBV19; CDR3: CASSMPAGRNEQFF; DNA: TGTGCCAGTAGTATGCCGGCGGGAAGGAATGAGCAGTTCTTC
D: -; size: many; J: TRBJ2-5; V: TRBV27; CDR3: CASVEGGGGETQYF; DNA: TGTGCCAGCGTGGAGGGTGGTGGGGGAGAGACCCAGTACTTC
D: TRBD2; size: -; J: TRBJ2-7; V: TRBV27; CDR3: CASRGTRSREQYF; DNA: TGTGCCAGCAGGGGGACTAGGAGCCGCGAGCAGTACTTC
D: -; size: many; J: TRBJ1-2; V: TRBV4-3; CDR3: CASSQGSSNYGYTF; DNA: TGCGCCAGCAGCCAAGGCAGTTCTAACTATGGCTACACCTTC
D: -; size: -; J: TRBJ2-3; V: TRBV20-1; CDR3: CSARAHSGGSTDTQYF; DNA: TGCAGTGCTAGAGCCCATAGCGGCGGAAGCACAGATACGCAGTATTTT
D: -; size: many; J: TRBJ2-1; V: TRBV6-1; CDR3: CASSLGLLGGEQFF; DNA: TGTGCCAGCAGCCTGGGGTTGTTAGGGGGTGAGCAGTTCTTC
D: -; size: many; J: TRBJ1-5; V: TRBV30; CDR3: CAWASDSNQPQHF; DNA: TGTGCCTGGGCCTCAGATAGCAATCAGCCCCAGCATTTT
D: -; size: many; J: TRBJ1-6; V: TRBV5-8; CDR3: CASRFDPNNSPLHF; DNA: TGTGCCAGCAGGTTCGACCCCAATAATTCACCCCTCCACTTT
D: -; size: many; J: TRBJ1-5; V: TRBV19; CDR3: CASTGGGNQPQHF; DNA: TGTGCCAGTACCGGGGGAGGCAATCAGCCCCAGCATTTT
D: -; size: -; J: TRBJ2-7; V: TRBV20-1; CDR3: CSARDRDGGTAYEQYF; DNA: TGCAGTGCTAGAGACAGGGATGGCGGGACGGCCTACGAGCAGTACTTC
D: -; size: many; J: TRBJ2-2; V: TRBV20-1; CDR3: CSARARLDTGELFF; DNA: TGCAGTGCTAGAGCGCGACTGGACACCGGGGAGCTGTTTTTT
D: TRBD1; size: many; J: TRBJ1-5; V: TRBV20-1; CDR3: CSARTGGASNQPQHF; DNA: TGCAGTGCTAGAACAGGGGGCGCGAGCAATCAGCCCCAGCATTTT
D: -; size: many; J: TRBJ1-4; V: TRBV6-2/TRBV6-3; CDR3: CASSRLNEKLFF; DNA: TGTGCCAGCAGTCGGTTAAATGAAAAACTGTTTTTT
D: TRBD2; size: many; J: TRBJ2-7; V: TRBV10-3; CDR3: CAIGREDEQYF; DNA: TGTGCCATCGGTCGGGAGGACGAGCAGTACTTC
D: TRBD2; size: -; J: TRBJ2-3; V: TRBV29-1; CDR3: CSVEELVGRDEQYF; DNA: TGCAGCGTTGAAGAATTGGTGGGGAGGGATGAGCAGTATTTT
D: TRBD1; size: many; J: TRBJ1-5; V: TRBV7-4; CDR3: CASSFNRGLGQPQHF; DNA: TGTGCCAGCAGCTTTAACAGGGGATTGGGTCAGCCCCAGCATTTT
D: -; size: many; J: TRBJ2-3; V: TRBV7-2; CDR3: CASSLEGGHPDTQYF; DNA: TGTGCCAGCAGCTTAGAGGGGGGACATCCCGATACGCAGTATTTT
D: -; size: many; J: TRBJ1-3; V: TRBV7-9; CDR3: CASSLSSGNTIYF; DNA: TGTGCCAGCAGCTTAAGCTCTGGAAACACCATATATTTT
D: TRBD2; size: many; J: TRBJ2-7; V: TRBV6-6; CDR3: CASSSSGTSGTLRTYEQYF; DNA: TGTGCCAGCAGTAGCTCCGGGACTAGCGGGACTCTACGGACCTACGAGCAGTACTTC
D: TRBD2; size: many; J: TRBJ2-7; V: TRBV10-3; CDR3: CAISESRVAGVRAYEQYF; DNA: TGTGCCATCAGTGAGTCAAGGGTAGCGGGAGTTCGGGCTTACGAGCAGTACTTC
D: -; size: -; J: TRBJ1-5; V: TRBV20-1; CDR3: CSARPGLQPQHF; DNA: TGCAGTGCTCGCCCTGGGTTGCAGCCCCAGCATTTT
D: -; size: -; J: TRBJ2-2; V: TRBV3-1; CDR3: CASMVTGNTGELFF; DNA: TGTGCCAGCATGGTGACGGGAAACACCGGGGAGCTGTTTTTT